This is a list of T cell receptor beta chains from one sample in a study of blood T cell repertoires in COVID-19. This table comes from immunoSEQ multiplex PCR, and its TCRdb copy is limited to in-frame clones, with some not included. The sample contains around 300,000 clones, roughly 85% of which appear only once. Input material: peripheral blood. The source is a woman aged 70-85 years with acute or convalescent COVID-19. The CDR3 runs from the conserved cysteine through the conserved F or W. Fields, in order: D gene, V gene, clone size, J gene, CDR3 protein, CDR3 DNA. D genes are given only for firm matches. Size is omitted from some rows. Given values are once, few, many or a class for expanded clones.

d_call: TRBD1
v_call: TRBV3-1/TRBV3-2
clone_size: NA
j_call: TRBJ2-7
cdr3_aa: CASSQGTGTNAEQYF
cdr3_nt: TGTGCCAGCAGCCAGGGGACAGGGACAAATGCCGAGCAGTACTTC

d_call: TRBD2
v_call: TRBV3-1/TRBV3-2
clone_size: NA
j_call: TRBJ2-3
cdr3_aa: CASSFREGGDTQYF
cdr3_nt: TGTGCCAGCAGCTTCCGGGAGGGAGGGGATACGCAGTATTTT

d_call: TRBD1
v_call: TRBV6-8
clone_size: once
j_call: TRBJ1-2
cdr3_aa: CASSYLDRGSGRYTF
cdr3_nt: TGTGCCAGCAGTTACTTGGACAGGGGTTCTGGGCGCTACACCTTC

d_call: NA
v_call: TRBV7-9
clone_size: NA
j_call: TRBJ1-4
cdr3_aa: CASSLDSEMNQLFF
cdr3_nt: TGTGCCAGCAGCTTGGACAGCGAAATGAATCAACTGTTTTTT

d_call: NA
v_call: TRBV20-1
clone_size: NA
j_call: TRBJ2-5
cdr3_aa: CSAIWQTQYF
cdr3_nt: TGCAGTGCGATTTGGCAGACCCAGTACTTC

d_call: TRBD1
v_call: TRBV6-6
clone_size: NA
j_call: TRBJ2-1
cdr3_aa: CASSYSDRSGYNEQFF
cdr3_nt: TGTGCCAGCAGTTACTCGGACAGGTCCGGGTACAATGAGCAGTTCTTC

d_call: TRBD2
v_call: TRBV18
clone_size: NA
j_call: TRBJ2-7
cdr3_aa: CASSILAGAFYEQYF
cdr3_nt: TGTGCCAGCTCAATCTTAGCGGGGGCCTTCTACGAGCAGTACTTC

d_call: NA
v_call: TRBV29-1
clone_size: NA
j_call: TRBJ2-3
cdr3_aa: CSVEKRIPDTQYF
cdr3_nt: TGCAGCGTTGAGAAGCGGATACCAGATACGCAGTATTTT

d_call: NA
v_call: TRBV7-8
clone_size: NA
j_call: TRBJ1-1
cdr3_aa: CASSRWGDGGEAFF
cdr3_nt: TGTGCCAGCAGCCGCTGGGGGGATGGAGGAGAAGCTTTCTTT

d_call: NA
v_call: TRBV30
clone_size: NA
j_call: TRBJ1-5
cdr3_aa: CAWSVGQDQPQHF
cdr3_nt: TGTGCCTGGAGTGTGGGGCAGGATCAGCCCCAGCATTTT

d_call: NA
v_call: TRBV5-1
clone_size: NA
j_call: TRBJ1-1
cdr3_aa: CASSLVLRGTEAFF
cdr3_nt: TGCGCCAGCAGCTTGGTTCTCCGGGGGACTGAAGCTTTCTTT

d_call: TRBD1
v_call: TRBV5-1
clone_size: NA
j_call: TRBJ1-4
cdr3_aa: CASSTGRTTNEKLFF
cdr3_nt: TGCGCCAGTTCGACAGGGCGGACAACTAATGAAAAACTGTTTTTT

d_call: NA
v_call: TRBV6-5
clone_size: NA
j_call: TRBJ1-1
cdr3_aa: CASRIGLDSEAFF
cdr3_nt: TGTGCCAGCAGGATCGGCCTCGACAGTGAAGCTTTCTTT

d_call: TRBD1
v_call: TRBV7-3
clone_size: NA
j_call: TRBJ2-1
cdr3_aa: CASSPLRTGWDEQFF
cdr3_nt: TGTGCCAGCAGCCCCCTACGGACAGGGTGGGATGAGCAGTTCTTC

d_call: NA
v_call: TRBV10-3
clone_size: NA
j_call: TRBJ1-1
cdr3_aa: CAISEERGTEAFF
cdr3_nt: TGTGCCATCAGTGAGGAAAGGGGCACTGAAGCTTTCTTT

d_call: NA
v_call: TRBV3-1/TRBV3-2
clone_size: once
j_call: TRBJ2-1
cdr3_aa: CASSRQGGTQYNEQFF
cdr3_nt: TGTGCCAGCAGCCGCCAAGGAGGGACCCAATACAATGAGCAGTTCTTC

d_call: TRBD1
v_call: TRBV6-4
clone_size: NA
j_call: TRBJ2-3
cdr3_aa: CAGGSCSSTDTQYF
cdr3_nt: TGTGCAGGGGGCTCATGTAGCAGCACAGATACGCAGTATTTT

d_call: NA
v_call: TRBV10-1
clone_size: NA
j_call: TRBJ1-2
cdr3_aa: CASSGSGRPHGYTF
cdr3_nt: TGCGCCAGCAGTGGGTCGGGCCGCCCGCATGGCTACACCTTC

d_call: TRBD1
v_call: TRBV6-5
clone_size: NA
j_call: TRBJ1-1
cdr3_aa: CASSGGKGARTEAFF
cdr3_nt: TGTGCCAGCAGCGGGGGAAAGGGGGCGCGGACTGAAGCTTTCTTT

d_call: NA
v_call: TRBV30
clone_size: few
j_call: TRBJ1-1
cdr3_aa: CAWSPGLNTEAFF
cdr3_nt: TGTGCCTGGAGCCCCGGTTTGAACACTGAAGCTTTCTTT

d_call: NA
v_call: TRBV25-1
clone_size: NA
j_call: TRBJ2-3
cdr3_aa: CASSEVGISTDTQYF
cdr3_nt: TGTGCCAGCAGTGAAGTGGGCATTAGCACAGATACGCAGTATTTT

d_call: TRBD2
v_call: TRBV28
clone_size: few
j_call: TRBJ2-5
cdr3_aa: CASSRRGEETQYF
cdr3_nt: TGTGCCAGCAGTAGGCGGGGGGAAGAGACCCAGTACTTC

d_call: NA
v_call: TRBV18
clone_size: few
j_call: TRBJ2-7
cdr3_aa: CASSRTREAYEQYF
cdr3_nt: TGTGCCAGCTCCCGGACCAGGGAAGCCTACGAGCAGTACTTC

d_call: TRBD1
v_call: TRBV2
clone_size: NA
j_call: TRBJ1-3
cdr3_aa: CASRRQGNGNTIYF
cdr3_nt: TGTGCCAGCAGGCGACAGGGGAACGGAAACACCATATATTTT

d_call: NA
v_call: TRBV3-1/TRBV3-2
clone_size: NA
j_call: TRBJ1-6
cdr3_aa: CASSQAQRGWAPLHF
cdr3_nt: TGTGCCAGCAGCCAAGCCCAGCGGGGTTGGGCACCCCTCCACTTT

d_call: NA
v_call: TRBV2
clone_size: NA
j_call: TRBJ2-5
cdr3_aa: CASSQTRDVTQYF
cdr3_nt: TGTGCCAGCAGTCAGACACGGGATGTGACCCAGTACTTC

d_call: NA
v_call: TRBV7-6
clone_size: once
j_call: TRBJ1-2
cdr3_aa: CASSLQGTNGYTF
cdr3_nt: TGTGCCAGCAGCTTACAGGGGACGAATGGCTACACCTTC

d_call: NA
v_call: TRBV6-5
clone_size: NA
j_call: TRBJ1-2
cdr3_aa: CASVRGSLWGYTF
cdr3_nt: TGTGCCAGCGTAAGGGGCTCACTATGGGGCTACACCTTC

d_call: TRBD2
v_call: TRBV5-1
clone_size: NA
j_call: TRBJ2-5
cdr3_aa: CASSLGLAGGPETQYF
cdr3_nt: TGCGCCAGCAGCTTGGGACTAGCGGGGGGGCCCGAGACCCAGTACTTC

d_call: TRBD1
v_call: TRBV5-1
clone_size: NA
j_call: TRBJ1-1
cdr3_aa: CASSISGTAMNTEAFF
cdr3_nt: TGCGCCAGCAGCATATCCGGGACAGCTATGAACACTGAAGCTTTCTTT

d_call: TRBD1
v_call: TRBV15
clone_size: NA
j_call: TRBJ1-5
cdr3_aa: CATSLDRGLQPQHF
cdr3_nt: TGTGCCACCAGTCTGGACAGGGGACTTCAGCCCCAGCATTTT

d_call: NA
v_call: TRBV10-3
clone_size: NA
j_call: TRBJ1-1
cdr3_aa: CAISESTNSRNTEAFF
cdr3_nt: TGTGCCATCAGTGAGTCAACCAACAGCCGGAACACTGAAGCTTTCTTT

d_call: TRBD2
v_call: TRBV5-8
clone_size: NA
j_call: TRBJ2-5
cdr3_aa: CASSLGSSLAGGQETQYF
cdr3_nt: TGTGCCAGCAGCTTGGGTTCGTCCCTAGCGGGGGGGCAAGAGACCCAGTACTTC

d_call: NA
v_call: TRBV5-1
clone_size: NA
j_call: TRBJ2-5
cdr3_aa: CASRTGWQETQYF
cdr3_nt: TGCGCCAGCAGGACGGGTTGGCAAGAGACCCAGTACTTC

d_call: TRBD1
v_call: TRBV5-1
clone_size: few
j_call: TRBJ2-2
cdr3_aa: CASSQGTASETGELFF
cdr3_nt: TGCGCCAGCAGCCAGGGGACAGCGAGCGAGACCGGGGAGCTGTTTTTT

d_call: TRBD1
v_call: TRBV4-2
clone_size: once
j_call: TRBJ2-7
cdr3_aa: CASSQEQQGPVYEQYF
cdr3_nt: TGTGCCAGCAGCCAAGAGCAACAGGGGCCTGTCTACGAGCAGTACTTC

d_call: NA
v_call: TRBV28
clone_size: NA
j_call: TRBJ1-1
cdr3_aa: CASSTRRGNTEAFF
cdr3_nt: TGTGCCAGCAGTACCCGCAGGGGAAACACTGAAGCTTTCTTT

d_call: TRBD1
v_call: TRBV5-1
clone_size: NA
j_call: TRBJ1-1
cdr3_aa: CASSLVAGGGTEAFF
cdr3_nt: TGCGCCAGCAGCTTGGTGGCAGGGGGCGGCACTGAAGCTTTCTTT

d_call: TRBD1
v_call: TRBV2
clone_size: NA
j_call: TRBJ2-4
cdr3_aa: CASRGQGVGNIQYF
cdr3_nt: TGTGCCAGCAGGGGACAGGGAGTTGGGAACATTCAGTACTTC

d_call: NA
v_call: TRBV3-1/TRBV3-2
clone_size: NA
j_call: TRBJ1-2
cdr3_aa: CASSQEGRYGYTF
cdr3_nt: TGTGCCAGCAGCCAAGAGGGCCGCTATGGCTACACCTTC

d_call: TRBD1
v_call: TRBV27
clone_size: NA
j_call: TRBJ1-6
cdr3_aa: CASSLGQGDNNSPLHF
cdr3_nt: TGTGCCAGCAGCCTCGGACAGGGGGACAATAATTCACCCCTCCACTTT

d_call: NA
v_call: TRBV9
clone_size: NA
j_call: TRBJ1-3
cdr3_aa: CASSATGSSGNTIYF
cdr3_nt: TGTGCCAGCAGCGCAACGGGATCCTCTGGAAACACCATATATTTT

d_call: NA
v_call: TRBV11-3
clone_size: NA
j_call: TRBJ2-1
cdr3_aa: CASSLGGGGSEQFF
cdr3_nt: TGTGCCAGCAGCTTAGGAGGAGGTGGTAGTGAGCAGTTCTTC

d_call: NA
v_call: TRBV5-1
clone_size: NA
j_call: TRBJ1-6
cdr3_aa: CASSPEASSNNSPLHF
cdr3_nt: TGCGCCAGCAGCCCAGAGGCGTCCTCTAATAATTCACCCCTCCACTTT

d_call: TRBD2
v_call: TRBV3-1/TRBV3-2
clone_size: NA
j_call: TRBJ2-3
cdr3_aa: CASSQASGGTQYF
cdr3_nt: TGTGCCAGCAGCCAAGCCTCGGGGGGTACGCAGTATTTT

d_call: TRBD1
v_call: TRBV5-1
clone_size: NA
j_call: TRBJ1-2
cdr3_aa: CASSLSTGRSRTF
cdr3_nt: TGCGCCAGCAGCTTATCGACAGGGAGGTCGCGCACCTTC

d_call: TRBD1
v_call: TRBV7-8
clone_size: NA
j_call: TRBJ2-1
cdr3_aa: CASSSQGNEQFF
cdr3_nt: TGTGCCAGCAGCTCACAGGGGAATGAGCAGTTCTTC

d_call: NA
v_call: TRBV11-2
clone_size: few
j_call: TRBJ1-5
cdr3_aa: CASRGDGQPQHF
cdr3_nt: TGTGCCAGCAGAGGGGATGGTCAGCCCCAGCATTTT

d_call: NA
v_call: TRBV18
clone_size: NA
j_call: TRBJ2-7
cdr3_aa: CASSTGQSYEQYF
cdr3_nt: TGTGCCAGCTCAACCGGACAGAGCTACGAGCAGTACTTC

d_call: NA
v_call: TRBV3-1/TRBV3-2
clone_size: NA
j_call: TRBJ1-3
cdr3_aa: CASSHGAGNTIYF
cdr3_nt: TGTGCCAGCAGCCACGGAGCTGGAAACACCATATATTTT

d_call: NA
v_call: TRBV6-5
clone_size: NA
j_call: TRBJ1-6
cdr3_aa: CASLGPVAISLHF
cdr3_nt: TGTGCCAGCCTTGGGCCGGTTGCTATTTCCCTCCACTTT

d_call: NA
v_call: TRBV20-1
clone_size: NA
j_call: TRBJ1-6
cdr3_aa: CSASVAGKYSPLHF
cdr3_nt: TGCAGTGCTAGTGTGGCAGGGAAGTATTCACCCCTCCACTTT

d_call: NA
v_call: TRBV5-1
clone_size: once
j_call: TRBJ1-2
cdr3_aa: CASSDGVRTANYTF
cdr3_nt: TGCGCCAGCAGCGACGGAGTTCGGACAGCCAACTACACCTTC

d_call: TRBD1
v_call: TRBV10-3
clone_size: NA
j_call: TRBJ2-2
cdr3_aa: CAISGTGDTGELFF
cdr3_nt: TGTGCCATCAGTGGGACAGGGGACACCGGGGAGCTGTTTTTT

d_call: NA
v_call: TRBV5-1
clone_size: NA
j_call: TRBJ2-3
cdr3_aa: CASSLGGVGATAQYF
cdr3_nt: TGCGCCAGCAGCTTGGGTGGGGTGGGGGCAACGGCGCAGTATTTT

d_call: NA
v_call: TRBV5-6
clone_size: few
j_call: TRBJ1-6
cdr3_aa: CASSLRAGHSPLHF
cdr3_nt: TGTGCCAGCAGCTTGAGGGCAGGGCATTCACCCCTCCACTTT

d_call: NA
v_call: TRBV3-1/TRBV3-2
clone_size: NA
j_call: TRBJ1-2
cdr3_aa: CASSLGGRDENYGYTF
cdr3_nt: TGTGCCAGCAGCTTGGGAGGTCGGGATGAAAACTATGGCTACACCTTC